This TCR beta chain was documented in a study of Tregs in tolerant kidney transplant recipients. Whole-study findings and limits: Biological reproducibility was not directly addressed in this study. Activated donor B cell expansion appeared to reveal the most relevant donor-specific TCRbeta repertoire. Validation in larger populations is needed because few patients were studied.

Unstimulated Tregs (CD4+CD25+CD127-) and CD4+CD25- non-Tregs were sorted from PBMCs. Only in-frame clones appear in the TCRdb table, and some are missing; sequencing was by immunoSEQ multiplex PCR. This sample carries 40,000 to 50,000 clones, 91% of them seen once, and the ten largest clones take 0.55% to 0.85%. On this clone itself: Its antigen is undetermined.

This receptor was taken from a human donor in good health. Sequenced material: Tregs from blood.

CDR3 protein: CASSQRTGANTEAFF. The DNA for the CDR3 is TGCGCCAGCAGCCAAAGGACAGGGGCGAACACTGAAGCTTTCTTT. This chain uses TRBV4-1 with TRBJ1-1, with TRBD1 identical over 9 bases. Germline V gene lookup returns CDR1 MGHRA and CDR2 YSYEKL. There are 15 residues in the CDR3. Trimming removed 2 bases from V and 1 base from J; junction bases left unmatched: 2.